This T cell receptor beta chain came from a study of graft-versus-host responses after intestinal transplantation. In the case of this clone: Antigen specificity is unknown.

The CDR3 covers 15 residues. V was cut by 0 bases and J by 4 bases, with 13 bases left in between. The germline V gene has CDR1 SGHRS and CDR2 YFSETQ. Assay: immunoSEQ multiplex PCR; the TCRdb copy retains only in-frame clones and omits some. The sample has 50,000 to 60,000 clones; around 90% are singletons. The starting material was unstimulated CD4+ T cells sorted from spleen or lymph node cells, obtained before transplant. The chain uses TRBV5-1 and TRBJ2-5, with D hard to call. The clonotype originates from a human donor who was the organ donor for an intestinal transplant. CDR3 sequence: CASSLDSGYRETQYF. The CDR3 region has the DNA TGCGCCAGCAGCTTGGATTCTGGATATAGAGAGACCCAGTACTTC.